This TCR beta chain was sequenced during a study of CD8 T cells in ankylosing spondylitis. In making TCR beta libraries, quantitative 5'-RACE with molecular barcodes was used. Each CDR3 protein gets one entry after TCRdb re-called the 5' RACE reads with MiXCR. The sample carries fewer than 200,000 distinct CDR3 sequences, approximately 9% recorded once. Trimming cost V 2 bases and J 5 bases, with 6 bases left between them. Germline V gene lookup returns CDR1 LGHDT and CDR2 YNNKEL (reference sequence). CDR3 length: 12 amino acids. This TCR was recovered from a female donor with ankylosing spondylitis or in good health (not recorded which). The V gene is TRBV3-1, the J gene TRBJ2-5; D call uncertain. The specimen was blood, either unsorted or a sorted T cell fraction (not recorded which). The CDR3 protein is CASSQQSETQYF. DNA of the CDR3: TGTGCCAGCAGCCAACAGTCGGAGACCCAGTACTTC.